The 30 T cell receptor beta chains below come from one sample, sequenced in a study of blood T cell repertoires in COVID-19. Assay: immunoSEQ multiplex PCR; the TCRdb copy retains only in-frame clones and omits some. This sample yields nearly 55,000 clones, of which roughly 79% are seen a single time; about 15% belongs to the top ten. The specimen was peripheral blood. The receptors here all came from a human donor with active or convalescent COVID-19. The donor label of this sample is uncertain.

The rearrangement uses TRBV7-8 and TRBJ2-7, with 8 nucleotides matching TRBD1. The CDR3 runs 13 residues. With 6 bases clipped from V and 6 bases from J, the junction kept 7 bases outside the gene matches. Germline values: CDR1 SGHVS, CDR2 FQNEAQ. The chain's CDR3 is CASRGQGGSEQYF. CDR3 coding DNA: TGTGCCAGCAGAGGACAGGGTGGGAGCGAGCAGTACTTC. The whole variable domain, remainder taken from reference TRBV7-8 and TRBJ2-7, is GAGVSQSPRYKVAKRGQDVALRCDPISGHVSLFWYQQALGQGPEFLTYFQNEAQLDKSGLPSDRFFAERPEGSVSTLKIQRTQQEDSAVYLCASRGQGGSEQYFGPGTRLTVT.

The CDR3 DNA follows: TGTGCCAGCAGTGATGGGCAGGGGGTATCGGTTTATGAAAAACTGTTTTTT. Encoded protein: CASSDGQGVSVYEKLFF. V gene TRBV2 combines with J gene TRBJ1-4; TRBD1 aligns across 7 bases. This CDR3 comprises 17 residues. V lost 3 bases and J lost 6; bases outside the gene matches: 13. Germline CDR1 and CDR2: SNHLY and FYNNEI.

This clone was seen a single time. The chain has TRBV11-2 and TRBJ2-2, with 8 nucleotides matching TRBD1. The CDR3 loop spans 16 amino acids. Trimming at V came to 1 base and at J to 1 base, leaving 2 bases not matched to a gene. The germline V gene encodes CDR1 SGHAT and CDR2 FQNNGV. In nucleotides, the CDR3 is TGTGCCAGCAGCTTAGTTGGGACAGGGAACACCGGGGAGCTGTTTTTT. Protein product: CASSLVGTGNTGELFF.

The genes are TRBV10-1 and TRBJ2-2, with a weak D call TRBD2 (5 bases). The germline gives CDR1 WNHNN, CDR2 SYGVQD (reference sequence). The CDR3 has 13 amino acids. V dropped 7 bases and J dropped 1 base, with 7 bases sitting between them. CDR3 protein: CASTSGNTGELFF. In nucleotides, the CDR3 is TGCGCCAGCACAAGCGGGAACACCGGGGAGCTGTTTTTT.

The chain employs TRBV5-1 and TRBJ1-3; 8 bases match TRBD1. CDR3 length: 15 residues. Trimming cost V 4 bases and J 2 bases; bases outside gene matches: 5. From germline, CDR1 is SGHRS and CDR2 YFSETQ. CDR3 in amino acids: CASSVTGAAGNTIYF. The CDR3 region has the DNA TGCGCCAGCAGCGTGACAGGGGCGGCTGGAAACACCATATATTTT.

This clone was counted between two and nine times. Here the CDR3 reads CASSRHFQGADTEAFF. As DNA, the CDR3 is TGTGCCAGCAGCCGCCACTTCCAGGGGGCGGACACTGAAGCTTTCTTT. The V and J genes are TRBV14 and TRBJ1-1; 8 bases are a match to TRBD1. Trimming at V came to 4 bases and at J to 3 bases, leaving 10 bases not matched to a gene. Germline V CDR1 and CDR2: SGHDN, FVKESK. The CDR3 is made up of 16 amino acids. The full variable domain, with the rest looked up from reference TRBV14 and TRBJ1-1, is EAGVTQFPSHSVIEKGQTVTLRCDPISGHDNLYWYRRVMGKEIKFLLHFVKESKQDESGMPNNRFLAERTGGTYSTLKVQPAELEDSGVYFCASSRHFQGADTEAFFGQGTRLTVV.

This chain uses TRBV6-5 with TRBJ2-1, with D possibly matching TRBD2 (7 bases). V was cut by 2 bases and J by 3 bases, with 11 bases left in between. The CDR3 sequence is 15 residues long. CDR1 is MNHEY, CDR2 SVGAGI, per germline. The DNA for the CDR3 is TGTGCCAGCAGTTACGGCGGGGGCTTCTACAATGAGCAGTTCTTC. Its protein is CASSYGGGFYNEQFF.

This clone was seen just once. The chain uses TRBV2 and TRBJ1-2; D possibly corresponds to TRBD1 (5 bases). Deletions cut 0 bases from V and 8 bases from J, with 16 bases between. Germline V CDR1 and CDR2: SNHLY, FYNNEI. The CDR3 runs to 15 residues. CDR3 bases: TGTGCCAGCAGTGAAGCATCGGCAGGGTCCGGGGGCTACACCTTC. Its translation is CASSEASAGSGGYTF.

The chain recombines TRBV3-1 (or the pseudogene TRBV3-2) with TRBJ2-7; 13 bases match TRBD2. Germline V CDR1 and CDR2: LGHDT, YNNKEL (reference sequence). J gave up 0 bases and V 5 bases, and 10 bases lay outside the gene matches. The length of the CDR3 is 18 residues. As DNA, the CDR3 is TGTGCCAGCAGCAGCTCCCTTTGGACTAGCGGGAGCTCCTACGAGCAGTACTTC. This codes for CASSSSLWTSGSSYEQYF.

The chain is built from TRBV18 and TRBJ2-3; TRBD1 agrees at 7 bases. CDR1 KGHSH and CDR2 LQKENI come from the germline V gene. Losses at the gene ends were 4 bases for V and 2 bases for J; bases not matched to a gene: 0. The CDR3 loop spans 13 amino acids. The chain's CDR3 is CASSQGATDTQYF. In DNA, the CDR3 is TGTGCCAGCTCACAGGGGGCCACAGATACGCAGTATTTT.

The gene calls are TRBV4-2 and TRBJ1-1; D call uncertain. CDR1 is LGHNA and CDR2 is YNFKEQ in the germline V gene. Trimming took off 3 bases at V and 7 bases at J, with 18 bases between the two ends. The CDR3 length is 15 residues. CDR3 region: CASSQYRASGGEAFF. The CDR3 nucleotides read TGTGCCAGCAGCCAGTACCGGGCTTCGGGAGGTGAAGCTTTCTTT.

The rearrangement uses TRBV30 and TRBJ2-1; 7 positions match TRBD1. The CDR3 has 19 residues. Germline V CDR1 and CDR2: GTSNPN, SVGIG (reference sequence). The V gene end was trimmed by 0 bases and the J gene end by 2 bases; junction bases not matched to a gene: 16. The CDR3 here is CAWSVGQATLPLPYNEQFF. CDR3 nucleotide sequence: TGTGCCTGGAGTGTCGGACAGGCAACCCTACCTCTTCCCTACAATGAGCAGTTCTTC.

This chain uses TRBV11-2 with TRBJ1-5; the D gene is possibly TRBD1 (5 bases). The V gene lost 5 bases and the J gene lost 1 base, with 9 bases spanning the gap. Germline loops: CDR1 SGHAT, CDR2 FQNNGV. CDR3 length: 14 amino acids. In nucleotides, the CDR3 is TGTGCCAGCAGCCCGGGGGGGAGCAATCAGCCCCAGCATTTT. As protein: CASSPGGSNQPQHF.

V gene TRBV19 combines with J gene TRBJ1-2; weak D call: TRBD1 (6 bases). CDR1 LNHDA and CDR2 SQIVND come from the germline V gene (reference sequence). This CDR3 region has 13 residues. Deletions cut 4 bases from V and 7 bases from J, with 13 bases between. The CDR3 loop is CASSTQGQAGYTF. For the CDR3, the DNA is TGTGCCAGTAGTACTCAGGGGCAGGCTGGCTACACCTTC.

The J gene is TRBJ1-1, the V gene TRBV7-9; the match to TRBD1 covers 7 bases. The ends lost 6 bases at V and 5 bases at J; junction bases unmatched: 9. Germline V gene lookup returns CDR1 SEHNR and CDR2 FQNEAQ (reference sequence). CDR3 length: 14 residues. CDR3 coding DNA: TGTGCCAGCAGTCAACAACAGGGGCGGACTGAAGCTTTCTTT. This gives the protein CASSQQQGRTEAFF.

The sample holds many counts of this clone. The CDR3, as DNA: TGTGCCAGCAGCCGAACCGGGACAGGGATACATGAGCAGTTCTTC. Amino acids: CASSRTGTGIHEQFF. The chain carries TRBV6-2 or TRBV6-3 and TRBJ2-1; 9 bases agree with TRBD1. J gave up 8 bases and V 6 bases, and 11 bases lay outside the gene matches. CDR1 MNHEY and CDR2 SVGEGT come from the germline V gene. The CDR3 extends over 15 amino acids.

V usage is TRBV4-3 and J usage is TRBJ1-6; weak D call: TRBD1 (6 bases). Trimming pared 0 bases from V and 8 bases from J, leaving 17 bases between. Germline CDR1 reads LGHNA; CDR2 reads YSLEER. The CDR3 is 17 amino acids. CDR3 coding DNA: TGCGCCAGCAGCCAAGAACTGTCCGGGACAACTTATTCACCCCTCCACTTT. Protein product: CASSQELSGTTYSPLHF.

CDR3 in DNA: TGCGCCAGCAGCCCCGACAGGGTCTCTGGAAACACCATATATTTT. Translated: CASSPDRVSGNTIYF. The genes are TRBV5-1 and TRBJ1-3; 7 bases map to TRBD1. V lost 4 bases and J lost 0; bases outside the gene matches: 4. Germline lookup yields CDR1 SGHRS and CDR2 YFSETQ. CDR3 size: 15 residues.

The chain has TRBV15 and TRBJ2-3; D is possibly TRBD1 (6 bases). Germline CDR1 reads LNHNV; CDR2 reads YYDKDF (reference sequence). CDR3 length equals 14 residues. Trimming took off 7 bases at V and 2 bases at J, with 13 bases between the two ends. The CDR3 bases are TGTGCCACCAACCCGACAGGAGTCACAGATACGCAGTATTTT. Translated: CATNPTGVTDTQYF.

J is TRBJ2-7 and V is TRBV9, with 10 bases matching TRBD1. CDR1 and CDR2 from the germline V gene are SGDLS and YYNGEE. J was trimmed by 3 bases and V by 0 bases; bases with no gene match: 3. The length of the CDR3 is 15 residues. The CDR3 sequence is CASSVGGQGSYEQYF. In nucleotides, the CDR3 is TGTGCCAGCAGCGTAGGGGGACAGGGGAGCTACGAGCAGTACTTC.

V gene TRBV4-1 combines with J gene TRBJ1-2; 11 bases fit TRBD1. J gave up 4 bases and V 0 bases, and 10 bases lay outside the gene matches. The germline V gene has CDR1 MGHRA and CDR2 YSYEKL. There are 18 residues in the CDR3. The CDR3 spells CASSQDGTGGTDGYGYTF. In DNA form, the CDR3 reads TGCGCCAGCAGCCAAGACGGGACAGGGGGGACGGACGGCTATGGCTACACCTTC.

The genes are TRBV5-1 and TRBJ2-5, with TRBD1 matching 8 bases. The V and J ends lost 4 bases and 5 bases, in that order; junction bases with no gene match: 7. CDR3 length: 14 residues. CDR1 and CDR2 (germline): SGHRS, YFSETQ. CDR3 nucleotide sequence: TGCGCCAGCAGCCCCGGACAGGGCCGGGAGACCCAGTACTTC. Amino acids: CASSPGQGRETQYF.

Here the CDR3 reads CASSQGLPYEQYF. The CDR3 bases are TGTGCCAGCAGCCAGGGACTACCCTACGAGCAGTACTTC. The chain uses TRBV14 and TRBJ2-7; the match to TRBD2 covers 7 bases. CDR1 is SGHDN, CDR2 FVKESK, per germline. This CDR3 spans 13 amino acids. With 3 bases clipped from V and 2 bases from J, the junction kept 1 base outside the gene matches.

The V and J genes are TRBV4-2 and TRBJ2-3; D gene uncertain. Trimming cost V 4 bases and J 1 base, with 6 bases left between them. The length of the CDR3 is 13 residues. The germline V gene encodes CDR1 LGHNA and CDR2 YNFKEQ. The CDR3 loop reads CASSPTGTDTQYF. The CDR3, as DNA: TGTGCCAGCAGCCCGACTGGCACAGATACGCAGTATTTT.

This chain uses TRBV19 with TRBJ1-3, with D perhaps TRBD1 (5 bases). V dropped 6 bases and J dropped 0 bases, with 9 bases sitting between them. Germline V gene lookup returns CDR1 LNHDA and CDR2 SQIVND (reference sequence). CDR3 length: 14 residues. CDR3 protein: CASRTDSSGNTIYF. The CDR3 DNA reads as TGTGCCAGTAGGACTGACAGCTCTGGAAACACCATATATTTT.

The gene calls are TRBV27 and TRBJ1-2, with 7 bases lining up with TRBD1. The length of the CDR3 is 14 residues. CDR1 is MNHEY and CDR2 is SMNVEV in the germline V gene (reference sequence). After removal of 3 bases from V and 6 bases from J, the junction contained 7 bases not matched to a gene. The CDR3 DNA sequence: TGTGCCAGCAGTTTTTTGACAGGGTTGGATGGCTACACCTTC. Its protein product is CASSFLTGLDGYTF.

The chain carries TRBV10-3 and TRBJ2-1; 10 bases line up with TRBD2. Trimming cost V 4 bases and J 6 bases; bases outside gene matches: 6. The CDR3 extends over 15 amino acids. CDR1 ENHRY and CDR2 SYGVKD come from the germline V gene. CDR3 in amino acids: CAISGASGSRNEQFF. Here the CDR3 DNA reads TGTGCCATCAGTGGGGCTAGCGGGAGTCGCAATGAGCAGTTCTTC.

J is TRBJ1-4 and V is TRBV12-3 or TRBV12-4; unclear D gene. Between the trimmed V and J ends, which lost 2 bases and 8 bases, there was a span of 6 bases. The CDR3 is 12 residues long. For the CDR3, the DNA is TGTGCCAGCAGTTTATCTAGGGAAAAACTGTTTTTT. It is translated as CASSLSREKLFF.

The chain has TRBV28 and TRBJ1-1, with D uncertain. The CDR3 sequence is 14 residues long. The V gene lost 4 bases and the J gene lost 2 bases, with 11 bases spanning the gap. Germline-derived CDR1 and CDR2 are MDHEN and SYDVKM. The DNA of the CDR3 is TGTGCCAGCAGTTCAGGCCGTCTAAACACTGAAGCTTTCTTT. Encoded protein: CASSSGRLNTEAFF.

The rearrangement joins TRBV15 to TRBJ1-2, with TRBD1 as a possible D gene (5 bases). Trimming left V 0 bases short and J 4 bases short, with 12 bases between. This CDR3 contains 15 residues. Germline V gives CDR1 LNHNV, CDR2 YYDKDF (reference sequence). CDR3 DNA: TGTGCCACCAGCAGAGATGGGAGGGGCTCCTATGGCTACACCTTC. This codes for CATSRDGRGSYGYTF. Based on the CDR3 plus reference TRBV15 and TRBJ1-2, the full variable domain is DAMVIQNPRYQVTQFGKPVTLSCSQTLNHNVMYWYQQKSSQAPKLLFHYYDKDFNNEADTPDNFQSRRPNTSFCFLDIRSPGLGDTAMYLCATSRDGRGSYGYTFGSGTRLTVV.